A selection of T cell receptor beta chains follows, all from one sample in a study of cytomegalovirus exposure and HLA in healthy donors. The repertoire was sequenced with immunoSEQ multiplex PCR; TCRdb's copy has only in-frame clones and lacks some. The repertoire consists of over 100,000 clones, with roughly two thirds occurring once and the leading ten covering roughly 8%. What was sequenced was PBMCs. The receptors originated from a man aged 35-49 years in good health and CMV-seronegative. Each CDR3 is given with its conserved first and last residue. Only some rows state a clone size, as once, few, many or a class for expanded clones.

length: 17; size: .; V: TRBV4-1; J: TRBJ1-6; CDR3: CASSQGELASYNSPLHF
length: 17; size: .; V: TRBV5-1; J: TRBJ2-1; CDR3: CASSLGMKGARIEEQFF
length: 14; size: .; V: TRBV6-1; J: TRBJ2-4; CDR3: CASSEQGAKNIQYF
length: 11; size: .; V: TRBV28; J: TRBJ2-7; CDR3: CASSLRYEQYF
length: 13; size: .; V: TRBV11-1; J: TRBJ1-1; CDR3: CASSLGRASEAFF
length: 14; size: .; V: TRBV7-2; J: .; CDR3: CASSRSGESYEQYF
length: 15; size: few; V: TRBV4-1; J: TRBJ2-7; CDR3: CASSQEMSGAYEQYF
length: 15; size: .; V: TRBV4-2; J: TRBJ2-4; CDR3: CASSWQGRTKNIQYF
length: 15; size: .; V: TRBV28; J: TRBJ2-3; CDR3: CASSLEGAGTDTQYF
length: 13; size: .; V: TRBV30; J: .; CDR3: CAWSVSGLNEQYF
length: 14; size: .; V: TRBV6-6; J: TRBJ1-3; CDR3: CASEGASSGNTIYF